Sequencing of this TCR beta chain was carried out in a study of blood T cell repertoires in COVID-19. This clone has only one observation. In the original analysis: Cell counts per sample came from amplifying reference gene primers. Profiled with immunoSEQ multiplex PCR; TCRdb holds only in-frame clones, not every one. Clone size and the V and J calls come from that table; the DNA yielded D and trimming. The sample has approximately 360,000 clones, 90% seen once. Trimming took 8 bases from V and 9 from J; bases not matched to a gene: 13. Germline V lookup: CDR1 LNHDA, CDR2 SQIVND (reference sequence). CDR3 length: 15 amino acids.

This sequence was found in a man aged 18 to 30 with active or convalescent COVID-19. This chain joins TRBV19 and TRBJ2-1; TRBD2 agrees at 10 bases. The sequenced sample was peripheral blood. CDR3: CASDSSGGAKGEQFF. In DNA form, the CDR3 reads TGTGCCAGTGACTCCAGCGGGGGGGCTAAGGGTGAGCAGTTCTTC.